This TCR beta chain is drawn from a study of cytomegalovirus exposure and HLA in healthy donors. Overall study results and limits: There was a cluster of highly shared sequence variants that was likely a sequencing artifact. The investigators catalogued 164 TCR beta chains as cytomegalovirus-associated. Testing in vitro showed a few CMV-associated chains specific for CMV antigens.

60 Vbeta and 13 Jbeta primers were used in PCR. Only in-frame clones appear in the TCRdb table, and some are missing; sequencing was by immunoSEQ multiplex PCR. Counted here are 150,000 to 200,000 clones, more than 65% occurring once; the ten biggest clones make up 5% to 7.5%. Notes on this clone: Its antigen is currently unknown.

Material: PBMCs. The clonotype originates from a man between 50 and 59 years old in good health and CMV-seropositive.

The CDR3 reads CASSFTANNSPLHF. The DNA of the CDR3 is TGTGCCAGCAGTTTTACAGCAAATAATTCACCCCTCCACTTT. This sequence joins TRBV27 and TRBJ1-6; D gene unclear. Germline V gene data show CDR1 as MNHEY and CDR2 as SMNVEV (reference sequence). V shed 3 bases and J shed 5 bases, with 8 bases lying between them. The CDR3 is 14 amino acids.